This T cell receptor beta chain came from a study of T cell repertoires in cytomegalovirus infection. Overall study: Selected CMV epitopes included recently identified HLA-C-restricted ones as well as well-studied HLA-B-restricted ones. Matching HLA type, along with CMV infection, was indicated by public TCR beta signatures. Findings and caveats of the study: Adding up the frequency of public TCR beta families identified people who carried CMV plus the relevant HLA.

The CDR3 extends over 16 amino acids. Germline values: CDR1 DFQATT, CDR2 SNEGSKA (reference sequence). The junction had 5 bases not matched to a gene; V was cut back by 4 bases and J by 0 bases. Details on this clonotype: Its antigen is unidentified.

TCRdb used MiXCR to reprocess the reads, holding one entry per CDR3 protein. In the table there are approximately 730,000 distinct CDR3 sequences, roughly a third of which are singletons. V and J are TRBV20-1 and TRBJ2-1; TRBD1 matches at 11 bases. The material sequenced was cultured PBMCs, taken from culture after CMV antigen stimulation. This TCR came from a human donor in good health (CMV status not recorded). Some clones in this sample may be carry-over from other donors' samples. The CDR3 sequence: CSATGTGGPSYNEQFF. The CDR3 DNA is TGCAGTGCTACCGGGACAGGGGGTCCCTCCTACAATGAGCAGTTCTTC.